The rows below give T cell receptor beta chains drawn from one sample of a study of T cell responses to AZD1222 COVID-19 vaccine. The data were produced by immunoSEQ multiplex PCR, yet TCRdb's version contains in-frame clones alone and is incomplete. The sample lists 95,000 to 110,000 clones, approximately 86% occurring once. Here the sequenced sample was peripheral blood, taken on day 0 of AZD1222 vaccination. The receptors originated from an adult in good health. CDR3s include the opening cysteine and the closing phenylalanine or tryptophan. D genes are given only for firm matches. Size values are once, few and many counts, or a class for expanded clones, and some rows have none.

V gene,clone size,D gene,J gene,CDR3 protein,CDR3 DNA
TRBV12-5,-,-,TRBJ1-1,CAKQGGVTEAFF,TGTGCTAAACAGGGCGGGGTGACTGAAGCTTTCTTT
TRBV9,-,TRBD1,TRBJ2-1,CASSVGKGQSNNEQFF,TGTGCCAGCAGCGTAGGTAAGGGACAGTCCAACAATGAGCAGTTCTTC
TRBV12-5,-,-,TRBJ1-5,CASKPQGPYNQPQHF,TGTGCTAGTAAACCGCAGGGCCCCTACAATCAGCCCCAGCATTTT
TRBV5-1,-,-,TRBJ1-1,CASSDQGNTEAFF,TGCGCCAGCAGTGACCAGGGGAACACTGAAGCTTTCTTT
TRBV4-1,-,-,TRBJ2-7,CASSQAGRNTFSEQYF,TGCGCCAGCAGCCAGGCCGGGCGGAACACCTTCAGCGAGCAGTACTTC
TRBV14,-,-,TRBJ2-1,CASSQGGRGRVNEQFF,TGTGCCAGCAGCCAAGGAGGTCGGGGGCGCGTAAATGAGCAGTTCTTC
TRBV6-1,-,-,TRBJ1-3,CASSDRPGAGGNTIYF,TGTGCCAGCAGTGATCGTCCGGGGGCGGGTGGAAACACCATATATTTT
TRBV19,-,TRBD1,TRBJ1-5,CASSHPRTGTNQPQHF,TGTGCCAGTAGTCACCCTCGGACAGGAACGAATCAGCCCCAGCATTTT
TRBV19,-,-,TRBJ1-4,CASSISSTNEKLFF,TGTGCCAGTAGTATATCGTCAACTAATGAAAAACTGTTTTTT
TRBV29-1,-,TRBD1,TRBJ2-7,CSVEGTGQGAREQYF,TGCAGCGTTGAAGGGACTGGACAGGGGGCTAGAGAGCAGTACTTC
TRBV19,-,-,TRBJ2-2,CASQVLSITGELFF,TGTGCCAGTCAGGTCCTTTCTATCACCGGGGAGCTGTTTTTT
TRBV5-4,-,TRBD2,TRBJ2-7,CASSLHGTSPSYEQYF,TGTGCCAGCAGCTTGCACGGGACTAGCCCCTCCTACGAGCAGTACTTC
TRBV6-2/TRBV6-3,-,-,TRBJ2-4,CASSPPQYGGKNIQYF,TGTGCCAGCAGCCCCCCTCAATATGGGGGTAAAAACATTCAGTACTTC
TRBV3-1/TRBV3-2,-,TRBD2,TRBJ2-1,CASSQVGGAHNEQFF,TGTGCCAGCAGCCAAGTCGGGGGGGCCCACAATGAGCAGTTCTTC
TRBV12-3/TRBV12-4,-,-,TRBJ2-2,CASSYQNTGELFF,TGTGCCAGCAGTTATCAAAACACCGGGGAGCTGTTTTTT
TRBV6-5,-,-,TRBJ2-1,CASSYGLPYNEQFF,TGTGCCAGCAGTTACGGACTACCTTACAATGAGCAGTTCTTC
TRBV29-1,once,-,TRBJ2-7,CSVDGAVGEQYF,TGCAGCGTTGATGGTGCCGTGGGAGAGCAGTACTTC
TRBV10-1,-,TRBD1,TRBJ1-1,CASRRTGGRTEAFF,TGCGCCAGCAGAAGAACAGGGGGCAGGACTGAAGCTTTCTTT
TRBV7-9,few,-,TRBJ1-5,CASSLGGAQPQHF,TGTGCCAGCAGCTTAGGTGGTGCTCAGCCCCAGCATTTT
TRBV7-6,-,TRBD1,TRBJ2-5,CASSSTGQGRGTQYF,TGTGCCAGCAGCTCCACGGGACAGGGGCGAGGGACCCAGTACTTC
TRBV15,-,-,TRBJ1-2,CATSTGGNYGYTF,TGTGCCACCAGCACCGGGGGCAACTATGGCTACACCTTC
TRBV2,-,-,TRBJ2-7,CASSEIHSYEQYF,TGTGCCAGCAGTGAAATTCACTCCTACGAGCAGTACTTC
TRBV7-3,-,-,TRBJ1-3,CGRNTIYF,TGTGGGAGAAACACCATATATTTT
TRBV4-3,-,TRBD1,TRBJ1-1,CASSQAGQVNTEAFF,TGCGCCAGCAGCCAAGCGGGACAGGTGAACACTGAAGCTTTCTTT
TRBV5-1,-,-,TRBJ1-3,CASSFTIYF,TGCGCCAGCAGCTTCACCATATATTTT
TRBV5-5,-,TRBD1,TRBJ1-6,CASSLEQGDNSPLHF,TGTGCCAGCAGCTTGGAACAGGGGGATAATTCACCCCTCCACTTT
TRBV9,-,-,TRBJ1-2,CASSATEDYGYTF,TGTGCCAGCAGCGCGACAGAAGACTATGGCTACACCTTC
TRBV7-2,-,-,TRBJ2-7,CASSFTGFTYEQYF,TGTGCCAGCAGCTTCACGGGGTTTACCTACGAGCAGTACTTC
TRBV12-3/TRBV12-4,-,-,TRBJ1-2,CASRGGQLGYTF,TGTGCCAGCAGAGGAGGACAGTTAGGCTACACCTTC
TRBV28,-,-,TRBJ1-5,CASRPGPSNQPQHF,TGTGCCAGCAGGCCCGGACCTAGCAATCAGCCCCAGCATTTT
TRBV7-6,-,-,TRBJ2-3,CASSLEPAPGPNRTDTQYF,TGTGCCAGCAGCTTAGAACCCGCACCGGGTCCCAACAGGACAGATACGCAGTATTTT
TRBV6-5,-,-,TRBJ2-2,CALGDTNTGELFF,TGTGCTCTTGGGGACACCAACACCGGGGAGCTGTTTTTT
TRBV5-1,once,TRBD2,TRBJ2-5,CASSSPRGLAGRETQYF,TGCGCCAGCAGCTCCCCTAGGGGACTAGCGGGCCGGGAGACCCAGTACTTC
TRBV5-1,few,-,TRBJ1-1,CASSLGGGREAFF,TGCGCCAGCAGCTTGGGTGGGGGCCGTGAAGCTTTCTTT
TRBV6-2/TRBV6-3,-,-,TRBJ2-5,CASSYSIQETQYF,TGTGCCAGCAGTTACTCTATTCAAGAGACCCAGTACTTC
TRBV4-3,-,TRBD2,TRBJ2-5,CASSQAAGRQETQYF,TGCGCCAGCAGCCAAGCAGCGGGGAGACAAGAGACCCAGTACTTC
TRBV7-8,once,-,TRBJ2-1,CASSRYPYNEQFF,TGTGCCAGCAGCCGCTACCCTTACAATGAGCAGTTCTTC
TRBV7-3,-,TRBD2,TRBJ2-1,CASSLLAGGYNEQFF,TGTGCCAGCAGCTTGCTAGCGGGGGGCTACAATGAGCAGTTCTTC
TRBV18,-,-,TRBJ2-7,CASSPSSTRSAGSYEQYF,TGTGCCAGCTCACCATCTAGTACGCGGTCCGCTGGTTCCTACGAGCAGTACTTC
TRBV7-2,-,TRBD1,TRBJ2-6,CASSGGQGAGGANVLTF,TGTGCCAGCAGCGGAGGACAGGGGGCAGGCGGGGCCAACGTCCTGACTTTC
TRBV21-1,-,-,TRBJ2-1,CASSNPGQGADEQFF,TGTGCCAGCAGCAATCCGGGACAGGGGGCAGATGAGCAGTTCTTC
TRBV5-8,-,-,TRBJ2-3,CASSSGTQATDTQYF,TGTGCCAGCAGCTCCGGGACACAAGCGACAGATACGCAGTATTTT
TRBV12-3/TRBV12-4,-,TRBD1,TRBJ1-5,CASSLRGHQPQHF,TGTGCCAGCAGTCTAAGGGGGCATCAGCCCCAGCATTTT
TRBV19,few,-,TRBJ2-2,CASKEYTGELFF,TGTGCCAGCAAAGAATACACCGGGGAGCTGTTTTTT
TRBV21-1,-,-,TRBJ1-2,CASSKAPGQPNYGYTF,TGTGCCAGCAGCAAAGCCCCGGGACAGCCTAACTATGGCTACACCTTC
TRBV10-3,-,-,TRBJ1-2,CAILEAGGSYGYTF,TGTGCCATACTAGAGGCAGGAGGTAGCTATGGCTACACCTTC
TRBV6-5,-,TRBD1,TRBJ1-1,CASSTVARTGGAFF,TGTGCCAGCAGTACCGTCGCCAGGACAGGGGGAGCTTTCTTT
TRBV9,-,-,TRBJ1-5,CASSPGPGRQPQHF,TGTGCCAGCAGCCCCGGCCCGGGACGTCAGCCCCAGCATTTT
TRBV6-5,-,-,TRBJ1-2,CASSSTYGYTF,TGTGCCAGCAGTTCTACATATGGCTACACCTTC
TRBV4-3,-,-,TRBJ2-1,CASSQDRTSYNEQFF,TGCGCCAGCAGCCAAGATCGAACTTCCTACAATGAGCAGTTCTTC
TRBV6-2/TRBV6-3,-,-,TRBJ1-2,CASSYALGGYTF,TGTGCCAGCAGTTACGCCTTGGGTGGCTACACCTTC
TRBV30,-,TRBD2,TRBJ2-3,CAWSVAGVGDTQYF,TGTGCCTGGAGTGTGGCGGGAGTAGGAGATACGCAGTATTTT
TRBV15,few,TRBD1,TRBJ2-1,CATSSWDREGDEQFF,TGTGCCACCAGCTCTTGGGACAGGGAGGGGGATGAGCAGTTCTTC
TRBV5-1,-,-,TRBJ1-6,CASSSGWQGQSPLHF,TGCGCCAGCAGCTCCGGGTGGCAGGGTCAATCACCCCTCCACTTT
TRBV14,-,TRBD1,TRBJ1-3,CASSSRTGAFGNTIYF,TGTGCCAGCAGCTCCCGGACAGGGGCTTTTGGAAACACCATATATTTT
TRBV18,-,-,TRBJ2-1,CASSYAAAGEQFF,TGTGCCAGCTCTTATGCGGCGGCGGGTGAGCAGTTCTTC
TRBV28,-,-,TRBJ2-2,CASVAANTGELFF,TGTGCCAGCGTCGCAGCTAACACCGGGGAGCTGTTTTTT
TRBV7-3,-,TRBD1,TRBJ2-5,CASSLSSQGAWGTQYF,TGTGCCAGCAGCTTATCCTCCCAGGGGGCGTGGGGGACCCAGTACTTC
TRBV7-9,once,TRBD2,TRBJ2-1,CASSLASGSGNEQFF,TGTGCCAGCAGCTTAGCTAGCGGGAGCGGGAATGAGCAGTTCTTC